This T cell receptor (beta chain) originates from a study of tumor and adjacent non-tumor tissue in lung cancer. CDR1 is DFQATT, CDR2 SNEGSKA, per germline (reference sequence). The CDR3 totals 13 residues. No cell sorting was done before RNA was extracted from the tissue. By share, this clonotype counts as medium-sized. TCRbeta libraries were built with three rounds of nested PCR, modified from ARM-PCR. Each CDR3 protein gets one entry after TCRdb re-called the multiplex PCR reads with MiXCR. In the table there are 70,000 to 90,000 distinct CDR3 sequences, approximately 79% of which are singletons. The sample taken for sequencing was lung tumor tissue. This receptor was taken from a woman aged 45-59 years with non-small cell lung cancer. The genes are TRBV20-1 and TRBJ2-1; TRBD2 matches 11 bases. CDR3 region: CSATSGSHNEQFF. The CDR3 DNA is TGCAGCGCAACTAGCGGGAGTCACAATGAGCAGTTCTTC.